The rows below give T cell receptor beta chains drawn from one sample of a study of blood T cell repertoires in COVID-19. Assay: immunoSEQ multiplex PCR; the TCRdb copy retains only in-frame clones and omits some. Of approximately 220,000 clones listed, over 75% are singletons. Input material: PBMCs or T cells enriched from blood (not recorded which). The source of these receptors is a woman aged 18-30 years in a cohort exposed to, infected with or recovered from COVID-19 (not recorded which). Each CDR3 is given without its conserved first and last residue. Clone sizes are given selectively: once, few, many, or a class where the clone is expanded.

clone size: -; V gene: TRBV30; CDR3 protein: AWRGDSSNTEAF
clone size: once; V gene: TRBV13; CDR3 protein: ASSLWDRIYEQY
clone size: -; V gene: TRBV5-1; CDR3 protein: ASSLVQVYNEQF
clone size: few; V gene: TRBV2; CDR3 protein: ASSEIPGGITGELF
clone size: -; V gene: TRBV7-9; CDR3 protein: ASSGRTLPLH
clone size: few; V gene: TRBV3-1/TRBV3-2; CDR3 protein: ASSQDRASLTGELF
clone size: -; V gene: TRBV27; CDR3 protein: ASSPQGSNTGELF
clone size: -; V gene: TRBV2; CDR3 protein: ASSSPGTGFRKDTQY
clone size: -; V gene: TRBV6-1; CDR3 protein: ASSEGGFSNQPQH
clone size: -; V gene: TRBV27; CDR3 protein: ASSPLAGSTVTQY
clone size: -; V gene: TRBV18; CDR3 protein: ASSPKSNQEFGNTIY
clone size: -; V gene: TRBV3-1/TRBV3-2; CDR3 protein: ASSPTETGVGYT
clone size: -; V gene: TRBV9; CDR3 protein: ASSVEGTLESTIY
clone size: -; V gene: TRBV9; CDR3 protein: ASSVGLAGVSEQF
clone size: few; V gene: TRBV5-6; CDR3 protein: ASSPLAGVYEQY
clone size: -; V gene: TRBV9; CDR3 protein: ASSVGGQGGQPQH
clone size: -; V gene: TRBV18; CDR3 protein: ASSPRLADTGELF
clone size: -; V gene: TRBV3-1/TRBV3-2; CDR3 protein: ASSLGATNTGELF
clone size: -; V gene: TRBV30; CDR3 protein: ASEQGAINTEAF
clone size: few; V gene: TRBV3-1/TRBV3-2; CDR3 protein: ASSQEPGLLNYGYT
clone size: -; V gene: TRBV7-3; CDR3 protein: ASSRQDSGANVLT
clone size: -; V gene: TRBV7-9; CDR3 protein: ASSLSARGDYGYT
clone size: -; V gene: TRBV11-2; CDR3 protein: ASSLVAGGPGEQF
clone size: -; V gene: TRBV5-4; CDR3 protein: ASSGGAETLGYT
clone size: -; V gene: TRBV4-1; CDR3 protein: ASSQEWVSGSTDTQY
clone size: once; V gene: TRBV9; CDR3 protein: ASSPSGGGETQY
clone size: -; V gene: TRBV7-9; CDR3 protein: ASSSGQGGNQPQH
clone size: -; V gene: TRBV27; CDR3 protein: ASGTPRGETQY
clone size: -; V gene: TRBV28; CDR3 protein: ASSFRSGEDLSGNTIY
clone size: once; V gene: TRBV7-9; CDR3 protein: ASSLAGTGAISGANVLT
clone size: -; V gene: TRBV6-5; CDR3 protein: ASTSPFSYNEQF